The 16 T cell receptor beta chains given below trace back to one sample, sequenced in a study of CD8+CD57+ T cells in acquired aplastic anemia. CDR3 and TCR beta VDJ profiling relied on genomic DNA as the template. From the reads, TCRdb called clonotypes with MiXCR, one entry per CDR3 protein. The sample comprises about 68,000 distinct CDR3 sequences, 50% to 55% of which are singletons, and about 8.3% rests with the top ten. The material sequenced was sorted CD4+, CD8+, or CD8+CD57+ T cells (not recorded which) from PBMCs. These TCRs come from a human donor in good health, serving as a control.

The J gene is TRBJ2-3, the V gene TRBV24-1; possibly TRBD1 or TRBD2 for D (5 bases each). The CDR3 has 16 amino acids. V was pared by 2 bases and J by 2 bases, with 13 bases between. The germline gives CDR1 KGHDR, CDR2 SFDVKD. CDR3 in DNA: TGTGCCACCAGTGATTACCCAGGGACCGCCACAGATACGCAGTATTTT. Translated, it gives CATSDYPGTATDTQYF.

This clonotype is medium-sized within its sample. J is TRBJ2-6 and V is TRBV25-1; D unresolved. The CDR3 has 18 residues. V was cut by 0 bases and J by 4 bases, with 16 bases left in between. CDR1 and CDR2 (germline): MGHDK, SYGVNS. The CDR3 sequence: CASSEYAADESGANVLTF. CDR3 bases: TGTGCCAGCAGTGAATACGCGGCCGACGAGTCCGGGGCCAACGTCCTGACTTTC.

V and J are TRBV15 and TRBJ2-2; D is undetermined. CDR1 and CDR2 (germline): LNHNV, YYDKDF (reference sequence). Trimming left V 1 base short and J 2 bases short, with 17 bases between. The CDR3 is 18 residues long. The CDR3 DNA reads as TGTGCCACCAGCAGAGTCGTAGCCCAGAGAGGTAACACCGGGGAGCTGTTTTTT. Protein sequence: CATSRVVAQRGNTGELFF.

This clonotype was seen many times. The rearrangement uses TRBV9 and TRBJ2-5, with no clear D. Germline CDR1 reads SGDLS; CDR2 reads YYNGEE. The germline V and J ends were trimmed by 0 bases and 0 bases, with 12 bases remaining between them. The CDR3 spans 16 residues. The CDR3: CASSVGLRTDQETQYF. The CDR3 bases are TGTGCCAGCAGCGTAGGTCTCCGGACGGACCAAGAGACCCAGTACTTC.

J is TRBJ2-5 and V is TRBV20-1; the match to TRBD1 covers 10 bases. V shed 5 bases, J shed 4 bases, and the junction held 7 bases outside the gene matches. CDR3 size: 14 residues. The germline CDR1 and CDR2 sequences are DFQATT and SNEGSKA (reference sequence). The CDR3 DNA is TGCAGTGCTGCCCGGGACAGGGGCCCAGAGACCCAGTACTTC. Translation: CSAARDRGPETQYF.

This chain connects TRBV7-9 to TRBJ2-7, with D possibly being TRBD1 (6 bases). CDR3 length equals 15 residues. The germline gives CDR1 SEHNR, CDR2 FQNEAQ (reference sequence). Trimming pared 6 bases from V and 2 bases from J, leaving 17 bases between. This CDR3 reads CASRQGTPGAYEQYF. The DNA of the CDR3 is TGTGCCAGCAGGCAAGGGACACCCGGAGCCTACGAGCAGTACTTC.

The CDR3 bases are TGTGCCAGCAGCCCCTCGACAGGCCACTATGGCTACACCTTC. This codes for CASSPSTGHYGYTF. The chain is built from TRBV7-2 and TRBJ1-2; TRBD1 might be the D (6 bases). The length of the CDR3 is 14 residues. V gave up 5 bases and J gave up 3 bases, with 13 bases separating them. Germline CDR1 SGHTA, CDR2 FQGNSA. The whole variable domain, filled in from reference TRBV7-2 and TRBJ1-2, reads GAGVSQSPSNKVTEKGKDVELRCDPISGHTALYWYRQSLGQGLEFLIYFQGNSAPDKSGLPSDRFSAERTGGSVSTLTIQRTQQEDSAVYLCASSPSTGHYGYTFGSGTRLTVV.

This clonotype was seen repeatedly, ten times or more. This sequence joins TRBV4-1 and TRBJ2-2, with 8 bases fitting TRBD1. This CDR3 has 15 residues. CDR1 MGHRA and CDR2 YSYEKL come from the germline V gene. V was clipped by 6 bases and J by 5 bases; unmatched bases: 8. CDR3 in amino acids: CASSFRTGTTGELFF. The CDR3 coding sequence is TGCGCCAGCAGTTTCCGGACAGGGACAACCGGGGAGCTGTTTTTT.

This clonotype was recorded at least ten times. The chain combines TRBV19 with TRBJ2-2, with D hard to call. The CDR3 contains 14 residues. Trimming removed 1 base from V and 6 bases from J, with 9 bases in between. Germline assignment: CDR1 LNHDA and CDR2 SQIVND (reference sequence). CDR3 amino acids: CASSIGQAPGELFF. CDR3 coding DNA: TGTGCCAGTAGTATAGGTCAGGCTCCCGGGGAGCTGTTTTTT. The full variable domain, with the rest looked up from reference TRBV19 and TRBJ2-2, is DGGITQSPKYLFRKEGQNVTLSCEQNLNHDAMYWYRQDPGQGLRLIYYSQIVNDFQKGDIAEGYSVSREKKESFPLTVTSAQKNPTAFYLCASSIGQAPGELFFGEGSRLTVL.

The table lists this clonotype with a few counts. This chain connects TRBV29-1 to TRBJ2-7; 9 nucleotides agree with TRBD1. Trimming removed 1 base from V and 7 bases from J; junction bases left unmatched: 11. This CDR3 spans 15 amino acids. Looked up from germline, CDR1 is SQVTM and CDR2 is ANQGSEA. The CDR3 spells CSVEGAIQGAWEQYF. The CDR3 DNA is TGCAGCGTTGAAGGGGCAATACAGGGGGCTTGGGAGCAGTACTTC.

The sample holds many counts of this clonotype. This rearrangement joins TRBV6-1 to TRBJ1-2; D unresolved. V lost 8 bases and J lost 2, with 12 bases in between. The CDR3 length is 13 residues. Germline assignment: CDR1 MNHNS and CDR2 SASEGT. This chain's CDR3 is CASLLGPNYGYTF. The CDR3 DNA sequence: TGTGCCAGCCTCTTAGGACCAAACTATGGCTACACCTTC.

The rearrangement joins TRBV9 to TRBJ2-5; D assignment may be TRBD1 or TRBD2 (5 bases each). Trimming took off 4 bases at V and 1 base at J, with 14 bases between the two ends. Germline CDR1 and CDR2: SGDLS and YYNGEE. CDR3 size: 15 residues. CDR3 nucleotides: TGTGCCAGCAGCCCCGGGACCTGGACCCAAGAGACCCAGTACTTC. This gives the protein CASSPGTWTQETQYF.

The table lists this clonotype with many counts. This rearrangement joins TRBV4-1 to TRBJ2-2, with 7 nucleotides matching TRBD2. The V gene's germline CDR1 is MGHRA and CDR2 YSYEKL. CDR3 size: 17 residues. J was trimmed by 3 bases and V by 1 base; bases with no gene match: 8. CDR3 amino acids: CASSQAAGVTYTGELFF. The CDR3 DNA sequence: TGCGCCAGCAGCCAAGCTGCGGGAGTTACGTACACCGGGGAGCTGTTTTTT.

The rearrangement links TRBV19 to TRBJ1-5, with 7 bases that match TRBD1. Germline trimming cut 5 bases from V and 0 bases from J; bases unmatched to any gene: 4. Germline-derived CDR1 and CDR2 are LNHDA and SQIVND (reference sequence). The CDR3 length is 15 residues. The CDR3 is CASSPGGNSNQPQHF. The CDR3 DNA reads as TGTGCCAGTAGTCCAGGGGGGAATAGCAATCAGCCCCAGCATTTT. The whole variable domain, filled in from reference TRBV19 and TRBJ1-5, reads DGGITQSPKYLFRKEGQNVTLSCEQNLNHDAMYWYRQDPGQGLRLIYYSQIVNDFQKGDIAEGYSVSREKKESFPLTVTSAQKNPTAFYLCASSPGGNSNQPQHFGDGTRLSIL.

This clonotype was seen at least ten times. V and J are TRBV5-1 and TRBJ2-7; D is perhaps TRBD2 (5 bases). The CDR3 spans 16 residues. Deletions cut 3 bases from V and 6 bases from J, with 22 bases between. Germline V gene sequence: CDR1 SGHRS, CDR2 YFSETQ. CDR3 bases: TGCGCCAGCAGCTCATTTGCTGGGGAGTGGGGTTCCGAGCAGTACTTC. It specifies CASSSFAGEWGSEQYF.

The V gene is TRBV25-1, the J gene TRBJ2-6; the D gene is possibly TRBD1 (6 bases). The CDR3 sequence is 19 residues long. Germline lookup yields CDR1 MGHDK and CDR2 SYGVNS. V was shortened by 3 bases and J by 0 bases, with 18 bases between the two germline ends. The CDR3 DNA is TGTGCCAGCAGTGAGGGGGCCGAACCCCGATACTCTGGGGCCAACGTCCTGACTTTC. Its translation is CASSEGAEPRYSGANVLTF.